The text below deals with one T cell receptor beta chain. No antigen is known for it. Germline CDR1 SGHTA, CDR2 FQGTGA. With 0 bases removed from V and 3 bases from J, the gap between germline ends came to 8 bases. The CDR3 has 15 amino acids. This sample is part of a study of shared clonotypes between healthy human individuals. Study summary: Each donor's CD4 naive and CD4 memory cells filled three plates apiece, CD8 naive two, and CD8 memory one. General study results and limits: What naive subsets generally showed was a larger estimated richness than memory subsets showed.

The authors distributed each subset's genomic DNA evenly over several immunoSEQ plates. Sequencing used immunoSEQ multiplex PCR; TCRdb keeps in-frame clones, though not all of them. This table holds about 2.1 million clones, 90% to 95% found once. The naive CD8 population came from CD45RO-negative cells selected for CCR7, without terminally differentiated effector memory CD45RA+ cells. Participating donors were healthy, HIV-negative adults free of recent acute infections or vaccinations. The J gene is TRBJ2-2, the V gene TRBV7-3; tentatively, D is TRBD2 (5 bases). The sample was naive CD8+ T cells from PBMCs. The origin of this receptor is a young man in good health. Some clones in this sample may be carry-over from other donors' samples. CDR3 sequence (DNA): TGTGCCAGCAGCTTAACGTTGGGAGACACCGGGGAGCTGTTTTTT. Its translation: CASSLTLGDTGELFF.